The 25 T cell receptor beta chains below were found in one sample sequenced in a study of Ad26.COV2.S vaccination and SARS-CoV-2 variants. The sample's treatment: roughly 18 received Ad26.COV2.S at low or high dose, single or two shots; a few received placebo; per-sample allocation not given. Sampling took place 63 days after the first vaccine or placebo injection. Only in-frame clones appear in the TCRdb table, and some are missing; sequencing was by immunoSEQ multiplex PCR. The sample shows 350,000 to 450,000 clones, about 90% of them seen only once. The source material was peripheral blood, sampled in a trial of Ad26.COV2.S vaccine versus placebo. The receptors originated from a person aged 18 to 59 who received the Ad26.COV2.S COVID-19 vaccine or a placebo.

The DNA of the CDR3 is TGTGCCAGCACCACCCAGGATCAGCCCCAGCATTTT. Translating it yields CASTTQDQPQHF. The chain is built from TRBV28 and TRBJ1-5; unclear D gene. The CDR3 spans 12 residues. Germline CDR1 is MDHEN and CDR2 is SYDVKM. With 7 bases removed from V and 5 bases from J, the gap between germline ends came to 9 bases.

The rearrangement uses TRBV7-9 and TRBJ1-6; the D gene is possibly TRBD1 (6 bases). Trimming stripped 1 base from V and 8 bases from J, with 21 bases between. CDR1 and CDR2 from the germline V gene are SEHNR and FQNEAQ (reference sequence). This CDR3 contains 18 residues. CDR3 bases: TGTGCCAGCAGCTTAGAGGTATGGACAGAGGGATGGGATTCACCCCTCCACTTT. Residues: CASSLEVWTEGWDSPLHF.

This chain uses TRBV4-3 with TRBJ1-2; D uncertain. Trimming removed 0 bases at V and 2 bases at J, with 10 bases between. CDR1 LGHNA and CDR2 YSLEER come from the germline V gene. The CDR3 extends over 15 amino acids. The CDR3 reads CASSQDTAENYGYTF. CDR3 nucleotide sequence: TGCGCCAGCAGCCAAGATACTGCAGAAAACTATGGCTACACCTTC.

This clone was observed a single time. The V gene is TRBV10-2, the J gene TRBJ1-4; 7 nucleotides align to TRBD1. Germline assignment: CDR1 WSHSY and CDR2 SAAADI. This CDR3 comprises 15 residues. The ends lost 5 bases at V and 8 bases at J; junction bases unmatched: 11. The CDR3 sequence: CASSPLQGTREKLFF. The CDR3 bases are TGCGCCAGCAGTCCACTACAGGGGACTAGGGAAAAACTGTTTTTT.

This chain uses TRBV19 with TRBJ2-7; 8 bases line up with TRBD2. J lost 1 base, V lost 4 bases, and 3 bases had no gene match. CDR1 is LNHDA, CDR2 SQIVND, per germline (reference sequence). The CDR3 extends over 14 amino acids. The CDR3 loop is CASSTASGSYEQYF. The CDR3 DNA reads as TGTGCCAGTAGTACGGCTAGCGGGTCCTACGAGCAGTACTTC.

The chain combines TRBV21-1 with TRBJ1-5. TRBV21-1 is shown as a pseudogene. The CDR3 totals 16 residues. This CDR3 reads CASSKGPVPGRPAQHF. The CDR3 DNA sequence: TGTGCCAGCAGCAAAGGGCCCGTTCCGGGGCGGCCAGCCCAGCATTTT.

V is TRBV2 and J is TRBJ1-1, with unresolved D. This CDR3 contains 16 residues. Trimming took 2 bases from V and 0 from J, leaving 13 bases between them. CDR1 is SNHLY and CDR2 is FYNNEI in the germline V gene. The CDR3 DNA reads as TGTGCCAGCAGTGAATACGAGGGTTCCATGAACACTGAAGCTTTCTTT. Protein: CASSEYEGSMNTEAFF.

The V gene is TRBV2, the J gene TRBJ2-1; D not resolved. Trimming pared 3 bases from V and 6 bases from J, leaving 21 bases between. This CDR3 has 17 residues. CDR1 and CDR2 from the germline V gene are SNHLY and FYNNEI. CDR3 residues: CASSETPRAQPSNEQFF. CDR3 DNA sequence: TGTGCCAGCAGTGAGACCCCTAGGGCCCAACCAAGCAATGAGCAGTTCTTC.

The genes are TRBV5-1 and TRBJ2-3, with D possibly matching TRBD1 (6 bases). V lost 0 bases and J 4 bases, leaving 12 bases between the germline ends. In germline, CDR1 is SGHRS, CDR2 YFSETQ. The CDR3 spans 15 residues. Here the CDR3 DNA reads TGCGCCAGCAGCTTGGTGGCAGGGGCCCCAGATACGCAGTATTTT. Translation: CASSLVAGAPDTQYF.

The chain links TRBV9 to TRBJ2-7; D remains unclear. V shed 0 bases and J shed 0 bases, with 4 bases lying between them. Germline V gene lookup returns CDR1 SGDLS and CDR2 YYNGEE. The CDR3 extends over 13 amino acids. The CDR3 DNA reads TGTGCCAGCAGCGTAGCTAGCTCCTACGAGCAGTACTTC. Translating it yields CASSVASSYEQYF.

This clone came up once. The rearrangement uses TRBV27 and TRBJ2-7; TRBD1 agrees at 9 bases. The germline V gene has CDR1 MNHEY and CDR2 SMNVEV (reference sequence). Trimming cost V 3 bases and J 4 bases; bases outside gene matches: 4. The CDR3 runs 14 residues. CDR3 DNA: TGTGCCAGCAGTTTCACAGGGGGCGGTTACGAGCAGTACTTC. Its protein product is CASSFTGGGYEQYF.

This chain uses TRBV7-2 with TRBJ1-2, with D hard to call. V was trimmed by 4 bases and J by 4 bases, leaving 16 bases between them. This CDR3 comprises 15 residues. Germline CDR1 reads SGHTA; CDR2 reads FQGNSA. This chain's CDR3 is CASSYQIPPFYGYTF. In DNA, the CDR3 is TGTGCCAGCAGCTATCAGATTCCCCCCTTCTATGGCTACACCTTC.

The chain employs TRBV15 and TRBJ2-1, with 11 bases fitting TRBD2. J was trimmed by 7 bases and V by 3 bases; bases with no gene match: 17. From germline, CDR1 is LNHNV and CDR2 YYDKDF (reference sequence). This CDR3 spans 19 amino acids. The DNA for the CDR3 is TGTGCCACCAGCAGTGGCCTAGCGGGGGGATTCCGTAGGACAAATGAGCAGTTCTTC. It is translated as CATSSGLAGGFRRTNEQFF.

The chain uses TRBV28 and TRBJ1-4; D might be TRBD1 (5 bases). V lost 6 bases and J lost 2, with 10 bases in between. Germline CDR1 MDHEN, CDR2 SYDVKM. The CDR3 covers 14 residues. This CDR3 reads CASRHDSTNEKLFF. The CDR3, as DNA: TGTGCCAGCAGACACGACAGTACTAATGAAAAACTGTTTTTT.

The chain uses TRBV6-2 or TRBV6-3 and TRBJ1-1; TRBD1 is a possible D gene (6 bases). This CDR3 is 13 amino acids long. Deletions cut 3 bases from V and 4 bases from J, with 9 bases between. Germline CDR1 is MNHEY and CDR2 is SVGEGT. CDR3 in DNA: TGTGCCAGCAGTTATCAGGGGAGCACTGAAGCTTTCTTT. Its protein product is CASSYQGSTEAFF.

The rearrangement links TRBV7-2 to TRBJ2-2, with D possibly matching TRBD1 (5 bases). Trimming pared 1 base from V and 0 bases from J, leaving 9 bases between. There are 16 residues in the CDR3. Germline V gives CDR1 SGHTA, CDR2 FQGNSA. CDR3 sequence: CASSLGGRANTGELFF. The DNA for the CDR3 is TGTGCCAGCAGCTTAGGGGGCAGAGCGAACACCGGGGAGCTGTTTTTT.

The chain recombines TRBV7-2 with TRBJ2-5; a weak D match, TRBD1 (8 bases). V gave up 5 bases and J gave up 9 bases, with 19 bases separating them. Per germline, CDR1 SGHTA and CDR2 FQGNSA. The CDR3 runs 14 residues. CDR3 sequence (DNA): TGTGCCAGCAGCCCAACCAGGGGGCGGGGGTCCCAGTACTTC. Translation: CASSPTRGRGSQYF. The full variable domain, its missing parts supplied by reference TRBV7-2 and TRBJ2-5, is GAGVSQSPSNKVTEKGKDVELRCDPISGHTALYWYRQSLGQGLEFLIYFQGNSAPDKSGLPSDRFSAERTGGSVSTLTIQRTQQEDSAVYLCASSPTRGRGSQYFGPGTRLLVL.

The chain recombines TRBV5-5 with TRBJ1-2; D call uncertain. V was trimmed by 0 bases and J by 3 bases, leaving 9 bases between them. Germline-derived CDR1 and CDR2 are SGHKS and YYEKEE (reference sequence). This CDR3 region has 14 residues. The CDR3 nucleotides read TGTGCCAGCAGCTTGGTTACGGCGGACTATGGCTACACCTTC. Residues: CASSLVTADYGYTF.

CDR3 DNA sequence: TGTGCCAGCAGCGGGGACAGGGCCCCTGAAGCTTTCTTT. This codes for CASSGDRAPEAFF. The chain recombines TRBV14 with TRBJ1-1, with 9 nucleotides matching TRBD1. The CDR3 sequence is 13 residues long. J was trimmed by 6 bases and V by 5 bases; bases with no gene match: 4. Germline CDR1 reads SGHDN; CDR2 reads FVKESK.

The chain links TRBV1 to TRBJ2-3. TRBV1 is a known pseudogene. This CDR3 contains 18 residues. CDR3 residues: CTSSQDWVGRSLRDTQYF. The CDR3 DNA follows: TGCACCAGCAGCCAAGATTGGGTAGGAAGAAGCCTTCGAGATACGCAGTATTTT.

The V and J genes are TRBV19 and TRBJ1-5; D uncertain. Germline loops: CDR1 LNHDA, CDR2 SQIVND (reference sequence). Trimming removed 3 bases from V and 0 bases from J, with 12 bases in between. The CDR3 totals 16 residues. The CDR3 sequence is CASSILLYYSNQPQHF. The CDR3 nucleotides are TGTGCCAGTAGTATCCTCCTGTACTATAGCAATCAGCCCCAGCATTTT.

DNA for the CDR3: TGTGCCAGCAGCTCGCGCTGGAACACTGAAGCTTTCTTT. This gives the protein CASSSRWNTEAFF. V is TRBV7-9 and J is TRBJ1-1; the D is unclear. V was clipped by 4 bases and J by 1 base, with 7 bases between them. This CDR3 is 13 amino acids long. Per the germline V gene, CDR1 is SEHNR and CDR2 is FQNEAQ (reference sequence).

The chain combines TRBV18 with TRBJ2-7, with a possible D match to TRBD1 (8 bases). Germline values: CDR1 KGHSH, CDR2 LQKENI. Trimming stripped 0 bases from V and 3 bases from J, with 12 bases between. The CDR3 extends over 15 amino acids. For the CDR3, the DNA is TGTGCCAGCTCACCACCGACAGGGGACTACTACGAGCAGTACTTC. Residues: CASSPPTGDYYEQYF. The complete variable domain, with remaining parts taken from reference TRBV18 and TRBJ2-7, reads NAGVMQNPRHLVRRRGQEARLRCSPMKGHSHVYWYRQLPEEGLKFMVYLQKENIIDESGMPKERFSAEFPKEGPSILRIQQVVRGDSAAYFCASSPPTGDYYEQYFGPGTRLTVT.

Notes on this clone: This specimen includes other DNA sequences encoding the same CDR3. The gene calls are TRBV7-9 and TRBJ1-5, with D unresolved. V was cut by 1 base and J by 1 base, with 5 bases left in between. The germline CDR1 and CDR2 sequences are SEHNR and FQNEAQ (reference sequence). The CDR3 covers 14 residues. CDR3 sequence reads: CASSLVGSNQPQHF. The CDR3 DNA is TGTGCCAGCAGCTTAGTTGGGAGCAATCAGCCCCAGCATTTT.

This rearrangement joins TRBV7-2 to TRBJ1-6; D uncertain. Germline lookup yields CDR1 SGHTA and CDR2 FQGNSA. The CDR3 has 15 residues. V lost 0 bases and J 8 bases, leaving 11 bases between the germline ends. The CDR3 bases are TGTGCCAGCAGCTTAGCTGGTAGGGTTCATTCACCCCTCCACTTT. Translated, it gives CASSLAGRVHSPLHF.